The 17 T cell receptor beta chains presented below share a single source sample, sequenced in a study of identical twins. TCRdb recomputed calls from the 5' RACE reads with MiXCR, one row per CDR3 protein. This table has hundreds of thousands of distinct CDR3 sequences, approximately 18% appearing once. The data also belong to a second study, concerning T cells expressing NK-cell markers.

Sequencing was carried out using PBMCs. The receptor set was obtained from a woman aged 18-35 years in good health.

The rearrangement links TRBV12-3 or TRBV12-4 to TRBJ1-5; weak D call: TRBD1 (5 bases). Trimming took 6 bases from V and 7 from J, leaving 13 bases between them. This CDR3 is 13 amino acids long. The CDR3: CASSLRAGQPQHF. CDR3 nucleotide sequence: TGTGCCAGCAGCCTCAGGGCAGGGCAGCCCCAGCATTTT.

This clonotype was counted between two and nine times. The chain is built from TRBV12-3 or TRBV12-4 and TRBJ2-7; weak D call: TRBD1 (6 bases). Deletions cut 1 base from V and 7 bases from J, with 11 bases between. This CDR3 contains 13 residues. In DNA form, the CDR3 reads TGTGCCAGCAGTTTAGTCGTACAGGGTGAGCAGTACTTC. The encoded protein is CASSLVVQGEQYF.

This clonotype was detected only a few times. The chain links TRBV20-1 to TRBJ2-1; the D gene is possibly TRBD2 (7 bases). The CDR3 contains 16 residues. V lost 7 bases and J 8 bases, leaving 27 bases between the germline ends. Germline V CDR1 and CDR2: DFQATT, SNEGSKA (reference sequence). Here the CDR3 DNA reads TGCAGTGGGTCCGGGCTAGCGGCCTCCGGGGGCCATGAGCAGTTCTTC. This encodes CSGSGLAASGGHEQFF.

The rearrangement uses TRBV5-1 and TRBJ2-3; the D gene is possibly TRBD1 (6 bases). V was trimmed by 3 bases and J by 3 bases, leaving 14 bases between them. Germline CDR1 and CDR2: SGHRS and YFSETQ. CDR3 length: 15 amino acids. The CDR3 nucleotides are TGCGCCAGCAGCTCCACCGGACAGCGAACAGATACGCAGTATTTT. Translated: CASSSTGQRTDTQYF. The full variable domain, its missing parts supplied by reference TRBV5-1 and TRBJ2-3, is KAGVTQTPRYLIKTRGQQVTLSCSPISGHRSVSWYQQTPGQGLQFLFEYFSETQRNKGNFPGRFSGRQFSNSRSEMNVSTLELGDSALYLCASSSTGQRTDTQYFGPGTRLTVL.

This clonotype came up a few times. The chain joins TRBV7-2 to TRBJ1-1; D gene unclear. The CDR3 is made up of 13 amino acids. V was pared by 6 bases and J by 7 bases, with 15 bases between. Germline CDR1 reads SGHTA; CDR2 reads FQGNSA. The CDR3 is CASSSQAIGEAFF. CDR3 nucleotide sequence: TGTGCCAGCAGTTCGCAGGCGATCGGTGAAGCTTTCTTT.

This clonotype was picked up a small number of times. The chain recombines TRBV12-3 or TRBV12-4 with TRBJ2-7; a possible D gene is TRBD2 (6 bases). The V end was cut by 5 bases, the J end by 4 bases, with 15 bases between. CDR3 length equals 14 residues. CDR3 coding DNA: TGTGCCAGCAGTCCAGGGAGCGGGTCGTACGAGCAGTACTTC. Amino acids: CASSPGSGSYEQYF.

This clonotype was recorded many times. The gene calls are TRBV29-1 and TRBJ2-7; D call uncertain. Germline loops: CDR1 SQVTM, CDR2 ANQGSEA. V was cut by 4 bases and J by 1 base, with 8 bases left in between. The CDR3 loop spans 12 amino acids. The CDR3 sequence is CSVGQPSYEQYF. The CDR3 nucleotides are TGCAGCGTTGGCCAGCCTTCCTACGAGCAGTACTTC.

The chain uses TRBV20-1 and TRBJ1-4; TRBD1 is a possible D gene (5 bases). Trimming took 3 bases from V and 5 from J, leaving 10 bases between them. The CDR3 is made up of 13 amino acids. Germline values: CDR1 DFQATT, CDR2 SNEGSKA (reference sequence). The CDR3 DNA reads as TGCAGTGCTAGGCCAGGGATAAATGAAAAACTGTTTTTT. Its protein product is CSARPGINEKLFF.

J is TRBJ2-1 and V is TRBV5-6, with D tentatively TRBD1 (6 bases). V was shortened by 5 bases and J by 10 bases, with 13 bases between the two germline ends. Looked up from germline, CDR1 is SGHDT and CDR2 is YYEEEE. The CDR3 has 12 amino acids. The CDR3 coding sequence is TGTGCCAGCAGTCGCTGGGGGCACGAGCAGTTCTTC. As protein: CASSRWGHEQFF. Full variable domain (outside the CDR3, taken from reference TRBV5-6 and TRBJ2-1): DAGVTQSPTHLIKTRGQQVTLRCSPKSGHDTVSWYQQALGQGPQFIFQYYEEEERQRGNFPDRFSGHQFPNYSSELNVNALLLGDSALYLCASSRWGHEQFFGPGTRLTVL.

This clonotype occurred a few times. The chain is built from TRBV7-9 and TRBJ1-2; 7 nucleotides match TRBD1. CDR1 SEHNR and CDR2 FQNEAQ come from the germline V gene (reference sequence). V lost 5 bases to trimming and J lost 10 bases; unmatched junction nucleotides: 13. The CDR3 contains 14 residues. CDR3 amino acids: CASSPRDSHSPYTF. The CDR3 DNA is TGTGCCAGCAGCCCCCGGGACAGCCATTCGCCCTACACCTTC.

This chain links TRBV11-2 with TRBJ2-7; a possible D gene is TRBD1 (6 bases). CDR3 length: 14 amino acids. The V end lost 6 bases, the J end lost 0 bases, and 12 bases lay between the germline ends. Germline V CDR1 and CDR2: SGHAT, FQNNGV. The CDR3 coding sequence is TGTGCCAGCAGTTATGACAGGATCTCCTACGAGCAGTACTTC. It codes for CASSYDRISYEQYF.

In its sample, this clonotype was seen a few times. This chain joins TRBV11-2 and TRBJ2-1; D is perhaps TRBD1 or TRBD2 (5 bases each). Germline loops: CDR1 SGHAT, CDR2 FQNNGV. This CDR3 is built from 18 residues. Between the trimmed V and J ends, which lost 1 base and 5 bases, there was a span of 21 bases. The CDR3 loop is CASSLGPATAEEDNEQFF. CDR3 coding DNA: TGTGCCAGCAGCTTAGGCCCCGCGACAGCGGAGGAGGACAATGAGCAGTTCTTC.

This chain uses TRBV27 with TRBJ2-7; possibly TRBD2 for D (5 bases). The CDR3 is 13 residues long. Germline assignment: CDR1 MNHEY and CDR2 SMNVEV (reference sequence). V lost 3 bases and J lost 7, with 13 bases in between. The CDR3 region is CASSFGGGLEQYF. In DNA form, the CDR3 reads TGTGCCAGCAGTTTTGGAGGTGGTTTGGAGCAGTACTTC.

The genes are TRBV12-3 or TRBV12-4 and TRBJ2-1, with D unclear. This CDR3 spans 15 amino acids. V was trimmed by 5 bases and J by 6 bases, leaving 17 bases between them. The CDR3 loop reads CASSLIRATANEQFF. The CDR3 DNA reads TGTGCCAGCAGTCTCATCCGGGCAACGGCCAATGAGCAGTTCTTC.

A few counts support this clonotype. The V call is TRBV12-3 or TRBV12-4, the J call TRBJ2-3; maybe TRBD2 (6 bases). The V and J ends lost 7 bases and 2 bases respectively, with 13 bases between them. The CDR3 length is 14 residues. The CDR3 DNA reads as TGTGCCAGCACCCGGCGGGGTAACACAGATACGCAGTATTTT. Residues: CASTRRGNTDTQYF.

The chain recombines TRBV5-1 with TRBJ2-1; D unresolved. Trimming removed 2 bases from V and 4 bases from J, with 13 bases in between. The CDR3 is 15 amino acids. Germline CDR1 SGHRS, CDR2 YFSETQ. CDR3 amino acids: CASSFLKNPYNEQFF. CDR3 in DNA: TGCGCCAGCAGCTTCCTCAAGAACCCTTACAATGAGCAGTTCTTC.

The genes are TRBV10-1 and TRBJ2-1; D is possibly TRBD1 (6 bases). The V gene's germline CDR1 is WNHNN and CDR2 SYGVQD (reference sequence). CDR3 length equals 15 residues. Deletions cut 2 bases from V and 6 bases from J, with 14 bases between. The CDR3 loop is CASSEAKIQGNEQFF. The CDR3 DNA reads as TGCGCCAGCAGTGAGGCCAAAATACAGGGCAATGAGCAGTTCTTC.